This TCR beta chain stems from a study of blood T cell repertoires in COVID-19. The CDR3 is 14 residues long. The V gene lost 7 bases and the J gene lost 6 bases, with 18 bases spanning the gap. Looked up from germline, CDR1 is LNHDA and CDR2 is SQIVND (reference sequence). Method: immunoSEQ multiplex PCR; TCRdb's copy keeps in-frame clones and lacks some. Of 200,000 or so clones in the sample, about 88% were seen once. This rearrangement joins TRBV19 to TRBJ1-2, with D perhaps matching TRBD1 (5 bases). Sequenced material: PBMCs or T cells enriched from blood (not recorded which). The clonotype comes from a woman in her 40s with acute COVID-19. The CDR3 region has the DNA TGTGCCAGTAAAACCGGGACTGGGAAGAATGGCTACACCTTC. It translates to CASKTGTGKNGYTF. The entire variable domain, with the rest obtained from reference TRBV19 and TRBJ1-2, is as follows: DGGITQSPKYLFRKEGQNVTLSCEQNLNHDAMYWYRQDPGQGLRLIYYSQIVNDFQKGDIAEGYSVSREKKESFPLTVTSAQKNPTAFYLCASKTGTGKNGYTFGSGTRLTVV.